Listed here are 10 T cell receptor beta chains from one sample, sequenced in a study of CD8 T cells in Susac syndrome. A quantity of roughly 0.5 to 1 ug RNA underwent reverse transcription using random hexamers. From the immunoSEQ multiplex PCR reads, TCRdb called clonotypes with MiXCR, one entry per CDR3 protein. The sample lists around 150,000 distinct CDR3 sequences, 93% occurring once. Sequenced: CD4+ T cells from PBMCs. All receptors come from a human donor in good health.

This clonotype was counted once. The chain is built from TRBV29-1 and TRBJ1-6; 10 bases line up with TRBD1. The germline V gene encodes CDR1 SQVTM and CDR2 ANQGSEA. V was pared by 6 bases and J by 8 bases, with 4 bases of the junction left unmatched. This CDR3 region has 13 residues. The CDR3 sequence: CSVRTGGDSPLHF. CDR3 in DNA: TGCAGCGTGCGGACAGGGGGGGATTCACCCCTCCACTTT.

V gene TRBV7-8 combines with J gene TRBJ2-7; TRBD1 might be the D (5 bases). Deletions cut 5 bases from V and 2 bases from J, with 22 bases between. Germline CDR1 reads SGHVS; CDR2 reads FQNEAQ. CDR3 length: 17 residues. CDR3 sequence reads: CASSPSNRRGIPYEQYF. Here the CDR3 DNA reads TGTGCCAGCAGCCCCTCTAACCGTAGGGGAATTCCCTACGAGCAGTACTTC.

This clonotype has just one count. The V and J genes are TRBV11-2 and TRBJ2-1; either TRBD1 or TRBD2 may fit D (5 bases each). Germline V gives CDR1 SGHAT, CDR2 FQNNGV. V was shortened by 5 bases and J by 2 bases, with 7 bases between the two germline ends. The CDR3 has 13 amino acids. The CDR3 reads CASSQGPYNEQFF. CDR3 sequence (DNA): TGTGCCAGCAGCCAGGGACCCTACAATGAGCAGTTCTTC.

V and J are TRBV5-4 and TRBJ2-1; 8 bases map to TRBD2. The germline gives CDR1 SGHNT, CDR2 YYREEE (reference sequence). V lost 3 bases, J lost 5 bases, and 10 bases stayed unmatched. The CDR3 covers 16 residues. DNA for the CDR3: TGTGCCAGCAGCTCCACGGTCGCGGGGGGCCACAATGAGCAGTTCTTC. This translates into CASSSTVAGGHNEQFF. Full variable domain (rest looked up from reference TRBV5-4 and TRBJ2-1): ETGVTQSPTHLIKTRGQQVTLRCSSQSGHNTVSWYQQALGQGPQFIFQYYREEENGRGNFPPRFSGLQFPNYSSELNVNALELDDSALYLCASSSTVAGGHNEQFFGPGTRLTVL.

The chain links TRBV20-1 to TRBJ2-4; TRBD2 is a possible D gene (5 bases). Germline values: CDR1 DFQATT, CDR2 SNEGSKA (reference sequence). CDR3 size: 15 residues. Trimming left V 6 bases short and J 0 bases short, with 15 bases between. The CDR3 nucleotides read TGCAGTGCCCTGACATCGGGGTTAGCCAAAAACATTCAGTACTTC. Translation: CSALTSGLAKNIQYF.

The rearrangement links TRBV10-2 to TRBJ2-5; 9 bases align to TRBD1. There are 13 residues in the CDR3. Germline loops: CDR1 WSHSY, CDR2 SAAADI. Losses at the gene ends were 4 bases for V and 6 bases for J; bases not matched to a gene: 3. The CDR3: CASSVDRGQTQYF. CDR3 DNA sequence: TGCGCCAGCAGTGTGGACAGGGGACAGACCCAGTACTTC.

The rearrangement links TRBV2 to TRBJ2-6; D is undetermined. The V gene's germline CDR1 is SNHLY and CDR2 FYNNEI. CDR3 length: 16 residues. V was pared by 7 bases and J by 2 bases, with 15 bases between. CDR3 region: CASKRDLVAGANVLTF. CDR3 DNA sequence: TGTGCCAGCAAACGTGACCTAGTAGCTGGGGCCAACGTCCTGACTTTC. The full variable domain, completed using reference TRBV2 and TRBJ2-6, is EPEVTQTPSHQVTQMGQEVILRCVPISNHLYFYWYRQILGQKVEFLVSFYNNEISEKSEIFDDQFSVERPDGSNFTLKIRSTKLEDSAMYFCASKRDLVAGANVLTFGAGSRLTVL.

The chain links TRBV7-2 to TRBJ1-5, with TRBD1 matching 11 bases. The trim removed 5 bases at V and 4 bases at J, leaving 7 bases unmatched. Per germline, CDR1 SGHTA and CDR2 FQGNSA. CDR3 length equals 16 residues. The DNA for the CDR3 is TGTGCCAGCAGCACCTATGGGACAGGGGGTAATCAGCCCCAGCATTTT. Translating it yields CASSTYGTGGNQPQHF.

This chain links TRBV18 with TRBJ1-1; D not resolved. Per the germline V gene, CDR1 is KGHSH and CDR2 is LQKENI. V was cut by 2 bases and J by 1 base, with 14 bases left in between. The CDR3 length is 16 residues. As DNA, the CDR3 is TGTGCCAGCTCACCAAATCGGAAAAAGACGAACACTGAAGCTTTCTTT. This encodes CASSPNRKKTNTEAFF.

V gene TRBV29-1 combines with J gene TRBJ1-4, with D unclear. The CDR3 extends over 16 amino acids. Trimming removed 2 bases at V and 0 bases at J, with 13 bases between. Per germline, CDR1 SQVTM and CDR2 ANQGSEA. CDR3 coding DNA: TGCAGCGTTGAATCCGGGGTTGGGGCAACTAATGAAAAACTGTTTTTT. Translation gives CSVESGVGATNEKLFF.